This T cell receptor (beta chain) appears in the sequencing data of a study of T cell responses to AZD1222 COVID-19 vaccine. Germline lookup yields CDR1 KGHDR and CDR2 SFDVKD. V lost 6 bases and J 6 bases, leaving 11 bases between the germline ends. The CDR3 contains 13 residues. Measured with immunoSEQ multiplex PCR; TCRdb has only the in-frame clones, and not every one. Among 90,000 to 120,000 clones, 90% to 95% were seen once, and the ten largest hold around 5.9%. J is TRBJ1-5 and V is TRBV24-1, with TRBD1 as a possible D gene (5 bases). This receptor was taken from an adult who received the AZD1222 COVID-19 vaccine. Material: peripheral blood, obtained 28 days after the second AZD1222 dose. The CDR3: CATSKRGTQPQHF. The DNA of the CDR3 is TGTGCCACCAGTAAGAGGGGAACTCAGCCCCAGCATTTT.